The present T cell receptor (beta chain) was sequenced within a study of neoadjuvant nivolumab and ipilimumab in lung cancer. Assay used: immunoSEQ multiplex PCR; TCRdb lists only in-frame clones, some missing. In the table there are tens of thousands of clones, around 80% of which are singletons. The source is an adult with non-small cell lung cancer. Sample: peripheral blood, taken before neoadjuvant nivolumab, alone or with ipilimumab.

CDR3 DNA: TGTGCCAGCAGTGAACGGGGGACAGGGGTTGACGAGCAGTACTTC. Translating it yields CASSERGTGVDEQYF. The gene calls are TRBV6-1 and TRBJ2-7, with 10 bases identical to TRBD1. Trimming took 2 bases from V and 5 from J; bases not matched to a gene: 6. The CDR3 spans 15 residues. Germline V gene lookup returns CDR1 MNHNS and CDR2 SASEGT.